A selection of T cell receptor beta chains follows, all from one sample in a study of T cells in Graves' hyperthyroidism and ophthalmopathy. Each CDR3 protein is one row after TCRdb ran MiXCR on the multiplex PCR reads. Of some 270,000 distinct CDR3 sequences listed, roughly 15% are singletons. The sequenced material came from blood. The source of these receptors is a woman under 40 with Graves' hyperthyroidism that later progressed to Graves' ophthalmopathy. CDR3s include the opening cysteine and the closing phenylalanine or tryptophan. The D gene is left open where the match is weak. The listing skips clone size in some rows; elsewhere it reads once, few, many or a size class.

clone size: many
V gene: TRBV5-1
D gene: TRBD2
J gene: TRBJ2-1
CDR3 DNA: TGCGCCAGCAGCTTGAGACTAGCGGGAACTGATGAGCAGTTCTTC
CDR3 protein: CASSLRLAGTDEQFF

clone size: .
V gene: TRBV27
D gene: TRBD2
J gene: TRBJ2-3
CDR3 DNA: TGTGCCAGCGGACGAAGTGAGTGGACTAGCGGTTTTACAGATACGCAGTATTTT
CDR3 protein: CASGRSEWTSGFTDTQYF

clone size: many
V gene: TRBV7-3
D gene: TRBD2
J gene: TRBJ2-3
CDR3 DNA: TGTGCCAGCAGCAGAAGCGGGAGGGTAGGGACAGATACGCAGTATTTT
CDR3 protein: CASSRSGRVGTDTQYF

clone size: many
V gene: TRBV7-9
D gene: .
J gene: TRBJ2-7
CDR3 DNA: TGTGCCAGCAGACGACTCGGGGAGCAGTACTTC
CDR3 protein: CASRRLGEQYF

clone size: many
V gene: TRBV10-3
D gene: TRBD2
J gene: TRBJ2-3
CDR3 DNA: TGTGCCATCAGTAGGGGACTAGCGGGAGGACCAGATACGCAGTATTTT
CDR3 protein: CAISRGLAGGPDTQYF

clone size: many
V gene: TRBV7-9
D gene: .
J gene: TRBJ2-1
CDR3 DNA: TGTGCCAGCAGCTCTAACCTTAAAACAGGGAGGAAGGCCAATGAGCAGTTCTTC
CDR3 protein: CASSSNLKTGRKANEQFF

clone size: .
V gene: TRBV19
D gene: .
J gene: TRBJ2-7
CDR3 DNA: TGTGCCAGTAGTATAGCCCTGGGGGCTTCCTACGAGCAGTACTTC
CDR3 protein: CASSIALGASYEQYF

clone size: many
V gene: TRBV11-2
D gene: .
J gene: TRBJ2-3
CDR3 DNA: TGTGCCAGCAGCTTGTGGTTTACGACAGATACGCAGTATTTT
CDR3 protein: CASSLWFTTDTQYF

clone size: few
V gene: TRBV6-2/TRBV6-3
D gene: .
J gene: TRBJ2-1
CDR3 DNA: TGTGCCAGCAGTTACTCCATTAGCCCGGATGAGCAGTTCTTC
CDR3 protein: CASSYSISPDEQFF

clone size: .
V gene: TRBV9
D gene: TRBD2
J gene: TRBJ2-3
CDR3 DNA: TGTGCCAGCAGCGCCTCCGGGACTAGCGGGTTCACAGATACGCAGTATTTT
CDR3 protein: CASSASGTSGFTDTQYF

clone size: few
V gene: TRBV5-4
D gene: .
J gene: TRBJ1-1
CDR3 DNA: TGTGCCAGCAGCTTGGAGTTCGGCGGGGGGCTGAACACTGAAGCTTTCTTT
CDR3 protein: CASSLEFGGGLNTEAFF

clone size: many
V gene: TRBV7-2
D gene: TRBD1
J gene: TRBJ2-1
CDR3 DNA: TGTGCCAGCAGCTTCCTCGGGACAGGGGCGTACAATGAGCAGTTCTTC
CDR3 protein: CASSFLGTGAYNEQFF

clone size: few
V gene: TRBV27
D gene: TRBD1
J gene: TRBJ1-2
CDR3 DNA: TGTGCCAGCGGCGGGACAGCCTTTTCCTATGGCTACACCTTC
CDR3 protein: CASGGTAFSYGYTF

clone size: .
V gene: TRBV3-1
D gene: .
J gene: TRBJ1-5
CDR3 DNA: TGTGCCAGCAGTTCCTCAGGGGTCGGGGTGCCCCAGCATTTT
CDR3 protein: CASSSSGVGVPQHF

clone size: many
V gene: TRBV11-2
D gene: TRBD2
J gene: TRBJ2-3
CDR3 DNA: TGTGCCAGCAGCCGTCTAGCGGTCAGAGATACGCAGTATTTT
CDR3 protein: CASSRLAVRDTQYF

clone size: many
V gene: TRBV7-9
D gene: .
J gene: TRBJ2-3
CDR3 DNA: TGTGCCAGCAGCTCGGAGGGAGGTACGCAGTATTTT
CDR3 protein: CASSSEGGTQYF

clone size: .
V gene: TRBV9
D gene: TRBD2
J gene: TRBJ2-3
CDR3 DNA: TGTGCCAGCAGCGCCGTAGCGGGCGGAAAGCCAGATACGCAGTATTTT
CDR3 protein: CASSAVAGGKPDTQYF

clone size: few
V gene: TRBV9
D gene: .
J gene: TRBJ2-1
CDR3 DNA: TGTGCCAGCAGCGTAGCGGGGATGGGCGGGAACCCCTACAATGAGCAGTTCTTC
CDR3 protein: CASSVAGMGGNPYNEQFF

clone size: few
V gene: TRBV30
D gene: .
J gene: TRBJ1-1
CDR3 DNA: TGTGCCTGGAGTGCACTTGGGGTGAACACTGAAGCTTTCTTT
CDR3 protein: CAWSALGVNTEAFF

clone size: few
V gene: TRBV6-1
D gene: .
J gene: TRBJ1-1
CDR3 DNA: TGTGCCAGCAGTGAACTTTTCCAGAGAGCTTTCTTT
CDR3 protein: CASSELFQRAFF

clone size: many
V gene: TRBV9
D gene: .
J gene: TRBJ2-5
CDR3 DNA: TGTGCCAGCAGCGCTTGGACACAAGAGACCCAGTACTTC
CDR3 protein: CASSAWTQETQYF

clone size: many
V gene: TRBV6-2/TRBV6-3
D gene: TRBD2
J gene: TRBJ2-1
CDR3 DNA: TGTGCCAGCAGTTACTCGCCGGGACTAGTCTACAATGAGCAGTTCTTC
CDR3 protein: CASSYSPGLVYNEQFF

clone size: .
V gene: TRBV30
D gene: .
J gene: TRBJ1-6
CDR3 DNA: TGTGCCTGGAGTCAAGAGGGCCTCTATAATTCACCCCTCCACTTT
CDR3 protein: CAWSQEGLYNSPLHF

clone size: many
V gene: TRBV7-8
D gene: .
J gene: TRBJ1-1
CDR3 DNA: TGTGCCAGCACCACCCCGGGGGAGGGTAACACTGAAGCTTTCTTT
CDR3 protein: CASTTPGEGNTEAFF

clone size: many
V gene: TRBV6-1
D gene: TRBD1
J gene: TRBJ1-4
CDR3 DNA: TGTGCCAGCAGTTATCTTACAGGGGTCTCTGAAAAACTGTTTTTT
CDR3 protein: CASSYLTGVSEKLFF

clone size: many
V gene: TRBV6-1
D gene: TRBD2
J gene: TRBJ2-3
CDR3 DNA: TGTGCCACCGGCAGGCTAGCGGACACAGATACGCAGTATTTT
CDR3 protein: CATGRLADTDTQYF

clone size: few
V gene: TRBV9
D gene: .
J gene: TRBJ1-1
CDR3 DNA: TGTGCCAGCAGCGCTGGGGAGACTGAAGCTTTCTTT
CDR3 protein: CASSAGETEAFF